The rows below give T cell receptor beta chains drawn from one sample of a study of cytomegalovirus exposure and HLA in healthy donors. Data came from immunoSEQ multiplex PCR; TCRdb stores just in-frame clones and leaves some out. The sample holds over 250,000 clones, roughly two thirds seen once. Input material: PBMCs. The receptor source for this set is a female donor in good health and CMV-seronegative. The CDR3 runs from the conserved cysteine through the conserved F or W. The D gene is left open where the match is weak. Clone size is not always given. Where it is, it says once, few, many or a class for expanded clones.

V,D,J,size,CDR3,DNA
TRBV5-1,TRBD1,TRBJ2-7,-,CASSLIGSGTGSYEQYF,TGCGCCAGCAGCTTGATAGGCTCCGGGACAGGGTCCTACGAGCAGTACTTC
TRBV10-2,TRBD1,TRBJ2-3,-,CASTPNRGRADTQYF,TGCGCCAGCACCCCTAACAGGGGAAGGGCAGATACGCAGTATTTT
TRBV7-2,TRBD1,TRBJ2-1,-,CASSRDRVNEQFF,TGTGCCAGCAGTAGGGACAGGGTAAATGAGCAGTTCTTC
TRBV5-8,TRBD1,TRBJ2-5,-,CASSSGQQIQETQYF,TGTGCCAGCAGCTCGGGACAGCAAATCCAAGAGACCCAGTACTTC
TRBV6-5,TRBD1,TRBJ1-2,-,CASSYWGQGSNYGYTF,TGTGCCAGCAGTTATTGGGGACAGGGGTCTAACTATGGCTACACCTTC
TRBV7-9,-,TRBJ2-3,-,CSSSGGGSTDTQYF,TGTTCCAGCAGCGGTGGAGGGAGCACAGATACGCAGTATTTT
TRBV12-5,-,TRBJ1-2,few,CASGLVSGNNYGYTF,TGTGCTAGTGGTTTGGTAAGCGGGAATAACTATGGCTACACCTTC
TRBV6-4,TRBD1,TRBJ1-1,-,CASSDSLGRDLDRLNTEAFF,TGTGCCAGCAGTGACTCGCTGGGGCGCGATTTGGACAGGTTAAACACTGAAGCTTTCTTT
TRBV18,-,TRBJ1-3,-,CASSPLMTASGNTIYF,TGTGCCAGCTCACCGCTAATGACAGCCTCTGGAAACACCATATATTTT
TRBV14,TRBD1,TRBJ2-7,-,CASSLLDRGRSYEQYF,TGTGCCAGCAGCCTCCTGGACAGGGGGCGATCCTACGAGCAGTACTTC
TRBV13,-,TRBJ2-2,-,CASSLLTGLLNTGELFF,TGTGCCAGCAGCCTGCTGACGGGACTCTTAAACACCGGGGAGCTGTTTTTT
TRBV10-1,TRBD2,TRBJ2-1,once,CASSRLAGNSYNEQFF,TGCGCCAGCAGTAGACTAGCGGGAAATTCGTACAATGAGCAGTTCTTC
TRBV2,TRBD2,TRBJ2-1,-,CASRSGTIVAFF,TGTGCCAGCAGGTCCGGGACTATCGTCGCGTTCTTC
TRBV6-5,TRBD2,TRBJ2-2,-,CASSYGLAGGTGELFF,TGTGCCAGCAGTTACGGGCTAGCGGGAGGGACCGGGGAGCTGTTTTTT
TRBV7-2,-,TRBJ1-3,once,CASSLEPLRPNKIYF,TGTGCCAGCAGCTTAGAACCACTCAGGCCGAATAAAATATATTTT
TRBV5-8,TRBD1,TRBJ2-1,-,CASSGGQQQFF,TGTGCCAGCAGCGGGGGACAGCAGCAGTTCTTC
TRBV9,-,TRBJ1-2,few,CASSVRDRQGGYTF,TGTGCCAGCAGCGTCCGCGACAGGCAGGGCGGCTACACCTTC
TRBV4-1,TRBD2,TRBJ2-7,-,CASSRTSGYEQYF,TGCGCCAGCAGTCGGACTAGCGGTTACGAGCAGTACTTC
TRBV7-9,-,TRBJ1-2,few,CASSLEQGGYTF,TGTGCCAGCAGCTTAGAACAGGGTGGCTACACCTTC
TRBV2,TRBD1,TRBJ2-3,once,CASYEGQGLDTQYF,TGTGCCAGCTATGAGGGACAGGGATTAGATACGCAGTATTTT
TRBV10-3,-,TRBJ2-7,-,CAINPGRGIYEQYF,TGTGCCATCAACCCGGGACGGGGGATATACGAGCAGTACTTC
TRBV5-1,TRBD2,TRBJ2-7,once,CASSPGTSLSSYEQYF,TGCGCCAGCAGCCCCGGGACTAGCCTAAGCTCCTACGAGCAGTACTTC
TRBV18,TRBD1,TRBJ1-2,-,CASAGQIYGYTF,TGTGCCAGCGCGGGACAGATATATGGCTACACCTTC
TRBV7-8,-,TRBJ2-7,-,CASSWSSYEQYF,TGTGCCAGCAGCTGGAGTTCATACGAGCAGTACTTC